This TCR beta chain was sequenced during a study of blood T cell repertoires in COVID-19. In the study overall: There were acute and convalescent COVID-19 samples, and they came from the United States, Italy and Spain.

Per the original methods: For nucleated cells, counts were estimated from reference gene primer amplification. TCRdb's copy holds only in-frame clones and misses some; the assay was immunoSEQ multiplex PCR. Clone size and the V and J calls come from that table; the DNA yielded D and trimming. The data contain approximately 670,000 clones, around 90% of them seen just once; the ten biggest clones take up approximately 0.3%. Germline V gene sequence: CDR1 SGHAT, CDR2 FQNNGV. The CDR3 spans 15 residues. V dropped 8 bases and J dropped 3; count of bases not matched to a gene: 12. The receptor was derived from a woman aged 18-30 years with acute or convalescent COVID-19. The chain couples TRBV11-2 to TRBJ2-7; 8 bases line up with TRBD2. Sequenced: peripheral blood. CDR3 sequence (DNA): TGTGCCAGCTCCCGAACGGGGGGGGCCCTCTACGAGCAGTACTTC. It translates to CASSRTGGALYEQYF.